What follows are 6 T cell receptor beta chains derived from one specimen sequenced in a study of identical twins. TCRdb independently ran MiXCR on the 5' RACE reads; one entry per CDR3 protein. The sample holds about 240,000 distinct CDR3 sequences, approximately 7.8% seen once. The same specimen was also included in a second study, on yellow fever vaccine responses in identical twins.

Sequenced: CD8+ T cells sorted from blood. The origin of the receptors is a woman younger than 35 in good health.

This clonotype was detected many times. This sequence joins TRBV5-1 and TRBJ2-1; TRBD2 matches at 12 bases. CDR1 SGHRS and CDR2 YFSETQ come from the germline V gene. The length of the CDR3 is 15 residues. Germline trimming cut 5 bases from V and 5 bases from J; bases unmatched to any gene: 5. DNA of the CDR3: TGCGCCAGCAGTCAGGGACTAGCGGGTCACAATGAGCAGTTCTTC. It encodes CASSQGLAGHNEQFF.

This clonotype was counted between two and nine times. The CDR3 loop is CASSTGGGGYTF. The CDR3 DNA reads TGTGCCAGCAGTACAGGGGGCGGTGGCTACACCTTC. The chain has TRBV2 and TRBJ1-2; 9 bases map to TRBD1. Germline-derived CDR1 and CDR2 are SNHLY and FYNNEI. The CDR3 consists of 12 residues. V trimming: 5 bases; J trimming: 7 bases; junction bases outside the gene matches: 2.

V gene TRBV20-1 combines with J gene TRBJ2-1; D possibly corresponds to TRBD2 (5 bases). Trimming took 3 bases from V and 2 from J, leaving 8 bases between them. The CDR3 runs 13 residues. The germline V gene encodes CDR1 DFQATT and CDR2 SNEGSKA (reference sequence). CDR3 sequence: CSARRVTYNEQFF. The CDR3 coding sequence is TGCAGTGCTAGGCGGGTAACCTACAATGAGCAGTTCTTC.

V usage is TRBV2 and J usage is TRBJ1-2; no firm D call. Trimming left V 0 bases short and J 5 bases short, with 22 bases between. Germline V gene data show CDR1 as SNHLY and CDR2 as FYNNEI. The CDR3 is 18 residues long. The CDR3 loop reads CASSEALQGSWRFYGYTF. The CDR3 region has the DNA TGTGCCAGCAGTGAAGCGCTTCAAGGGTCCTGGAGATTTTATGGCTACACCTTC.

This clonotype was seen ten or more times. The chain is built from TRBV7-9 and TRBJ1-2; D not certain. The V and J ends lost 5 bases and 2 bases respectively, with 6 bases between them. The CDR3 totals 12 residues. The germline V gene encodes CDR1 SEHNR and CDR2 FQNEAQ (reference sequence). CDR3 in DNA: TGTGCCAGCAGCCCCTCCAACTATGGCTACACCTTC. Translating it yields CASSPSNYGYTF.

This clonotype showed up just a few times. The V and J genes are TRBV13 and TRBJ2-1; TRBD2 aligns across 7 bases. Germline V gene sequence: CDR1 PRHDT, CDR2 FYEKMQ (reference sequence). CDR3 size: 13 residues. V was pared by 5 bases and J by 6 bases, with 4 bases of the junction left unmatched. CDR3 in DNA: TGTGCCAGCAGCCTTGGACTAGTCAATGAGCAGTTCTTC. It is translated as CASSLGLVNEQFF.